These 14 T cell receptor beta chains share one sample of origin, sequenced in a study of blood T cell repertoires in COVID-19 (dated by TCRdb to between 2020 and 2021). The method was the immunoSEQ multiplex PCR assay. What TCRdb holds here is the immuneACCESS table cut down to in-frame rearrangements. Part of the clones is not present; checked against another copy, under half of the missing clones reflect an unresolved V gene, and the others are unexplained. This sample comprises fewer than 85,000 clones, less than 75% of them detected only once. In total, the top ten clones hold approximately 24% of the sample. Sequenced material: peripheral blood. The receptors originated from a man in his 60s with acute or convalescent COVID-19.

The chain has TRBV7-3 and TRBJ2-1, with a possible D match to TRBD1 (5 bases). The CDR3 has 14 amino acids. Germline assignment: CDR1 SGHTA and CDR2 FQGTGA. The ends were cut back, 8 bases at V and 2 bases at J, with 13 bases in the middle. CDR3 sequence reads: CASRQGHTYNEQFF. The DNA for the CDR3 is TGTGCCAGCCGCCAGGGCCATACCTACAATGAGCAGTTCTTC.

This chain links TRBV30 with TRBJ1-1, with unresolved D. Germline-derived CDR1 and CDR2 are GTSNPN and SVGIG (reference sequence). V was shortened by 0 bases and J by 7 bases, with 9 bases between the two germline ends. CDR3 size: 12 residues. CDR3: CAWSVSTVEAFF. CDR3 nucleotides: TGTGCCTGGAGTGTATCCACGGTTGAAGCTTTCTTT.

CDR3 residues: CASSINRQGTEAFF. For the CDR3, the DNA is TGTGCCAGTAGTATAAACCGACAGGGCACTGAAGCTTTCTTT. V and J are TRBV19 and TRBJ1-1, with 7 nucleotides matching TRBD1. The CDR3 runs 14 residues. Germline assignment: CDR1 LNHDA and CDR2 SQIVND (reference sequence). V was clipped by 2 bases and J by 4 bases; unmatched bases: 4.

J is TRBJ2-5 and V is TRBV24-1; 7 bases fit TRBD1. The CDR3 has 15 amino acids. Germline V gene sequence: CDR1 KGHDR, CDR2 SFDVKD. V gave up 1 base and J gave up 7 bases; unmatched junction bases: 8. In nucleotides, the CDR3 is TGTGCCACCAGTGATTTAGTAGGGTACAGGGGGACCCAGTACTTC. Protein: CATSDLVGYRGTQYF.

DNA of the CDR3: TGTGCCAGCAGCTTAGGCGGAGACAATGAGCAGTTCTTC. It translates to CASSLGGDNEQFF. This chain connects TRBV13 to TRBJ2-1; unclear D gene. Germline CDR1 and CDR2: PRHDT and FYEKMQ (reference sequence). The germline V and J ends were trimmed by 0 bases and 5 bases, with 5 bases remaining between them. The CDR3 spans 13 residues.

This clone was seen at least ten times. The chain has TRBV19 and TRBJ2-1, with 8 nucleotides matching TRBD1. The V gene end was trimmed by 6 bases and the J gene end by 3 bases; junction bases not matched to a gene: 4. CDR3 length: 14 residues. Per the germline V gene, CDR1 is LNHDA and CDR2 is SQIVND (reference sequence). The DNA for the CDR3 is TGTGCCAGTAGATCGGGACAGGACTACAATGAGCAGTTCTTC. Residues: CASRSGQDYNEQFF.

The chain uses TRBV20-1 and TRBJ1-5; D possibly corresponds to TRBD1 (5 bases). Germline V gene lookup returns CDR1 DFQATT and CDR2 SNEGSKA (reference sequence). Trimming took off 3 bases at V and 4 bases at J, with 13 bases between the two ends. The CDR3 runs to 14 residues. The CDR3 bases are TGCAGTGCTAGTAAGGGGCTCCCGAATCAGCCCCAGCATTTT. Amino acid sequence: CSASKGLPNQPQHF.

V usage is TRBV24-1 and J usage is TRBJ2-3, with 11 positions matching TRBD2. After removal of 4 bases from V and 4 bases from J, the junction contained 6 bases not matched to a gene. The CDR3 is made up of 16 amino acids. Germline CDR1 and CDR2: KGHDR and SFDVKD. In DNA form, the CDR3 reads TGTGCCACCAGTGACGATAGCGGGGGGGCCTCAGATACGCAGTATTTT. This encodes CATSDDSGGASDTQYF.

The V and J genes are TRBV24-1 and TRBJ2-3; 7 nucleotides align to TRBD2. This CDR3 region has 15 residues. Germline CDR1 is KGHDR and CDR2 is SFDVKD. The ends lost 5 bases at V and 2 bases at J; junction bases unmatched: 6. CDR3 coding DNA: TGTGCCACCAGTGCTAGGGCGGGGGACACAGATACGCAGTATTTT. Translated: CATSARAGDTDTQYF.

The chain combines TRBV5-4 with TRBJ1-6; D gene uncertain. Trimming pared 0 bases from V and 12 bases from J, leaving 13 bases between. Germline V gives CDR1 SGHNT, CDR2 YYREEE (reference sequence). This CDR3 is 14 amino acids long. The CDR3 is CASSLASARGPLHF. CDR3 sequence (DNA): TGTGCCAGCAGCTTGGCCTCGGCTCGCGGACCCCTCCACTTT.

The chain joins TRBV4-2 to TRBJ2-1, with TRBD2 identical over 13 bases. Trimming at V came to 3 bases and at J to 10 bases, leaving 9 bases not matched to a gene. The CDR3 runs 16 residues. Looked up from germline, CDR1 is LGHNA and CDR2 is YNFKEQ. CDR3 residues: CASSHSGLAGVEEQFF. DNA of the CDR3: TGTGCCAGCAGCCACTCAGGACTAGCGGGGGTGGAAGAGCAGTTCTTC.

The rearrangement links TRBV11-3 to TRBJ2-3; TRBD2 matches 13 bases. This CDR3 is built from 17 residues. Germline CDR1 SGHNT, CDR2 YENEEA. The ends lost 4 bases at V and 2 bases at J; junction bases unmatched: 6. The CDR3 here is CASSSGTSGTYTDTQYF. CDR3 DNA: TGTGCCAGCAGCTCGGGGACTAGCGGGACATACACAGATACGCAGTATTTT.

This clone has only a few counts. This chain uses TRBV6-6 with TRBJ1-5, with 7 bases lining up with TRBD1. This CDR3 contains 14 residues. CDR1 is MNHNY and CDR2 is SVGAGI in the germline V gene (reference sequence). V dropped 6 bases and J dropped 6; count of bases not matched to a gene: 8. The CDR3 nucleotides read TGTGCCAGCAGCGTAGACAGGGACGGTCAGCCCCAGCATTTT. Amino acids: CASSVDRDGQPQHF.

This chain connects TRBV6-1 to TRBJ1-6; 7 nucleotides agree with TRBD1. Germline trimming cut 2 bases from V and 10 bases from J; bases unmatched to any gene: 11. Germline-derived CDR1 and CDR2 are MNHNS and SASEGT. This CDR3 region has 16 residues. The CDR3: CASSESGEGARSPLHF. In DNA form, the CDR3 reads TGTGCCAGCAGTGAAAGCGGCGAGGGGGCGCGGTCACCCCTCCACTTT.